What follows are 15 T cell receptor beta chains derived from one specimen sequenced in a study of blood T cell repertoires in COVID-19. Clones were read by immunoSEQ multiplex PCR, and TCRdb kept only the in-frame ones, dropping some. The sample includes roughly 300,000 clones, about four fifths of them seen just once. Input material: peripheral blood. The receptors originated from a human donor with COVID-19, enrolled during active disease. The donor label of this sample is uncertain.

The V call is TRBV7-9, the J call TRBJ1-6, with D unclear. CDR3 length equals 14 residues. The ends were cut back, 5 bases at V and 5 bases at J, with 10 bases in the middle. Germline V CDR1 and CDR2: SEHNR, FQNEAQ (reference sequence). CDR3 sequence: CASSPRSNNSPLHF. Here the CDR3 DNA reads TGTGCCAGCAGCCCCCGGTCAAATAATTCACCCCTCCACTTT.

The chain links TRBV7-9 to TRBJ2-7; 11 bases map to TRBD2. The germline V gene encodes CDR1 SEHNR and CDR2 FQNEAQ (reference sequence). There are 16 residues in the CDR3. After removal of 5 bases from V and 1 base from J, the junction contained 7 bases not matched to a gene. The CDR3 coding sequence is TGTGCCAGCAGCCCCACTCTAGCGGGGGGTTCCTACGAGCAGTACTTC. It encodes CASSPTLAGGSYEQYF.

The chain couples TRBV5-4 to TRBJ2-1; the D is unclear. The CDR3 sequence is 16 residues long. The germline CDR1 and CDR2 sequences are SGHNT and YYREEE (reference sequence). The V end was cut by 1 base, the J end by 1 base, with 12 bases between. The DNA for the CDR3 is TGTGCCAGCAGCTTGACGATTTCACGGTCCTACAATGAGCAGTTCTTC. Its protein product is CASSLTISRSYNEQFF.

This chain joins TRBV3-1 (or the pseudogene TRBV3-2) and TRBJ1-6; 11 bases are a match to TRBD1. After removal of 3 bases from V and 3 bases from J, the junction contained 7 bases not matched to a gene. The germline gives CDR1 LGHDT, CDR2 YNNKEL (reference sequence). The CDR3 contains 18 residues. The CDR3 nucleotides are TGTGCCAGCAGCCACGCCGGACAGGGGGCATTCTATAATTCACCCCTCCACTTT. Protein product: CASSHAGQGAFYNSPLHF.

To note about this clone: Other DNA sequences in the sample encode the same CDR3. The V gene is TRBV18, the J gene TRBJ2-7; D might be TRBD1 (5 bases). Trimming took 3 bases from V and 0 from J, leaving 9 bases between them. The CDR3 has 14 residues. CDR1 is KGHSH, CDR2 LQKENI, per germline. CDR3 in amino acids: CASSPGASSYEQYF. The CDR3 DNA is TGTGCCAGCTCACCTGGGGCTAGCTCCTACGAGCAGTACTTC.

The chain's CDR3 is CASSTNREETQYF. Written as DNA, the CDR3 is TGTGCCAGTAGTACTAACAGGGAAGAGACCCAGTACTTC. The chain is built from TRBV19 and TRBJ2-5, with a possible D match to TRBD1 (6 bases). The CDR3 totals 13 residues. Germline assignment: CDR1 LNHDA and CDR2 SQIVND (reference sequence). The germline V and J ends were trimmed by 4 bases and 3 bases, with 9 bases remaining between them.

Comment on this clone: This sample also contains other DNA sequences that code for the same CDR3. The genes are TRBV7-2 and TRBJ2-7; D gene uncertain. The CDR3 runs 13 residues. V was cut by 1 base and J by 4 bases, with 8 bases left in between. Per germline, CDR1 SGHTA and CDR2 FQGNSA. Written as DNA, the CDR3 is TGTGCCAGCAGCTTAGGCCGTACTTACGAGCAGTACTTC. It encodes CASSLGRTYEQYF.

This clone has a single count. V gene TRBV2 combines with J gene TRBJ2-1; TRBD2 matches at 10 bases. The CDR3 is 15 residues long. Germline CDR1 is SNHLY and CDR2 is FYNNEI. V lost 5 bases and J lost 4; bases outside the gene matches: 5. CDR3 region: CASSPRTSGYNEQFF. Written as DNA, the CDR3 is TGTGCCAGCAGTCCTCGGACTAGCGGATACAATGAGCAGTTCTTC.

The chain has TRBV19 and TRBJ2-3, with TRBD2 matching 7 bases. This CDR3 has 17 residues. The V gene's germline CDR1 is LNHDA and CDR2 SQIVND (reference sequence). V trimming: 0 bases; J trimming: 0 bases; junction bases outside the gene matches: 6. The CDR3, as DNA: TGTGCCAGTAGTATAGACTACGGCGGGGGTAGCACAGATACGCAGTATTTT. Encoded protein: CASSIDYGGGSTDTQYF.

The chain joins TRBV5-1 to TRBJ1-3; D is unresolved. CDR3 length: 13 residues. V was trimmed by 3 bases and J by 3 bases, leaving 7 bases between them. CDR1 is SGHRS, CDR2 YFSETQ, per germline. The CDR3 loop reads CASSSSVGNTIYF. CDR3 in DNA: TGCGCCAGCAGCTCCAGTGTTGGAAACACCATATATTTT.

The chain couples TRBV2 to TRBJ2-1, with TRBD2 matching over 9 bases. V shed 6 bases, J shed 0 bases, and the junction held 3 bases outside the gene matches. The CDR3 consists of 15 residues. The germline CDR1 and CDR2 sequences are SNHLY and FYNNEI. This chain's CDR3 is CASRYSGGSYNEQFF. DNA of the CDR3: TGTGCCAGCAGATATAGCGGGGGCTCCTACAATGAGCAGTTCTTC.

The CDR3 here is CASTIPGSYEQYF. Written as DNA, the CDR3 is TGTGCCAGCACAATACCTGGGAGCTACGAGCAGTACTTC. The chain carries TRBV12-3 or TRBV12-4 and TRBJ2-7; TRBD2 is a possible D gene (5 bases). Between the trimmed V and J ends, which lost 7 bases and 3 bases, there was a span of 13 bases. This CDR3 is built from 13 residues.

This clone turned up a few times. The chain is built from TRBV5-6 and TRBJ2-4; 10 positions match TRBD2. CDR1 is SGHDT and CDR2 is YYEEEE in the germline V gene. V dropped 3 bases and J dropped 5; count of bases not matched to a gene: 14. The CDR3 has 18 amino acids. CDR3 sequence: CASSSWGLAGGTENIQYF. The CDR3 DNA reads as TGTGCCAGCAGCTCTTGGGGGTTAGCGGGAGGTACTGAAAACATTCAGTACTTC. Drawing the rest from reference TRBV5-6 and TRBJ2-4, the complete variable domain is DAGVTQSPTHLIKTRGQQVTLRCSPKSGHDTVSWYQQALGQGPQFIFQYYEEEERQRGNFPDRFSGHQFPNYSSELNVNALLLGDSALYLCASSSWGLAGGTENIQYFGAGTRLSVL.

V is TRBV3-1 (or the pseudogene TRBV3-2) and J is TRBJ2-3; 11 bases agree with TRBD2. The germline CDR1 and CDR2 sequences are LGHDT and YNNKEL (reference sequence). The CDR3 consists of 17 residues. V was pared by 4 bases and J by 3 bases, with 9 bases of the junction left unmatched. CDR3 nucleotides: TGTGCCAGCAGCCCTGGGCTAGCGGGAGGACTGACAGATACGCAGTATTTT. Translating gives CASSPGLAGGLTDTQYF.

This chain connects TRBV28 to TRBJ1-3; no clear D. The CDR3 spans 14 residues. V lost 4 bases and J lost 4, with 11 bases in between. Germline CDR1 is MDHEN and CDR2 is SYDVKM. The CDR3 nucleotides read TGTGCCAGCAGTTCATGGCGTTCGGGAAACACCATATATTTT. Encoded protein: CASSSWRSGNTIYF.